The text below deals with one TCR beta chain. The study ran its PCR with 60 Vbeta and 13 Jbeta primers. The table came from immunoSEQ multiplex PCR; TCRdb's copy has only in-frame clones and leaves some out. The sample consists of 75,000 to 90,000 clones, about 78% of them appearing once. This sample was included in a study of cytomegalovirus exposure and HLA in healthy donors. The germline V gene has CDR1 SEHNR and CDR2 FQNEAQ (reference sequence). The CDR3 is 18 amino acids. With V trimmed by 6 bases and J by 6 bases, 20 bases remained unmatched. The gene calls are TRBV7-9 and TRBJ2-1, with 7 bases fitting TRBD2. This clonotype was sampled from a male donor in good health and CMV-seropositive. Sequenced input: PBMCs. In nucleotides, the CDR3 is TGTGCCAGCAGGAGTAGTGGGTCTAGCGGACTTCTGGGCAATGAGCAGTTCTTC. Translating gives CASRSSGSSGLLGNEQFF.